This TCR beta chain was identified during a study of Graves' ophthalmopathy and Graves' hyperthyroidism. This clonotype was counted a few times. Amplifying from RNA transcripts, the study obtained TCR beta CDR3 regions. In the first round, RT-PCR was carried out with HTBI primers, and a multiplex PCR formed the second round. MiXCR, applied by TCRdb to the multiplex PCR reads, yields one record per CDR3 protein. The data contain hundreds of thousands of distinct CDR3 sequences, more than 20% of them singletons. This CDR3 is 13 amino acids long. V gave up 3 bases and J gave up 1 base, with 7 bases separating them. Germline CDR1 is SGHRS and CDR2 is YFSETQ.

The clonotype comes from a woman aged 18-29 years with stable Graves' hyperthyroidism. Sequencing was performed on peripheral blood. The chain is built from TRBV5-1 and TRBJ1-1; D call uncertain. CDR3 DNA sequence: TGCGCCAGCAGCTCGACATCGAACACTGAAGCTTTCTTT. Protein sequence: CASSSTSNTEAFF.